The TCR beta chain described here comes from a study of control samples from healthy donors and cancer patients. The germline V and J ends were trimmed by 1 base and 1 base, with 14 bases remaining between them. Germline-derived CDR1 and CDR2 are MNHEY and SMNVEV (reference sequence). The CDR3 sequence is 17 residues long. The table came from immunoSEQ multiplex PCR; TCRdb's copy has only in-frame clones and leaves some out. The table has approximately 59,000 clones, about 90% seen once. The rearrangement links TRBV27 to TRBJ1-5; the D gene is possibly TRBD1 (6 bases). The sequence was obtained from a woman aged 55 to 70 with lung cancer. Material for sequencing was PBMCs. The CDR3 here is CASSLLGTLRSNQPQHF. The CDR3 DNA reads as TGTGCCAGCAGTTTATTGGGGACACTGAGGAGCAATCAGCCCCAGCATTTT.